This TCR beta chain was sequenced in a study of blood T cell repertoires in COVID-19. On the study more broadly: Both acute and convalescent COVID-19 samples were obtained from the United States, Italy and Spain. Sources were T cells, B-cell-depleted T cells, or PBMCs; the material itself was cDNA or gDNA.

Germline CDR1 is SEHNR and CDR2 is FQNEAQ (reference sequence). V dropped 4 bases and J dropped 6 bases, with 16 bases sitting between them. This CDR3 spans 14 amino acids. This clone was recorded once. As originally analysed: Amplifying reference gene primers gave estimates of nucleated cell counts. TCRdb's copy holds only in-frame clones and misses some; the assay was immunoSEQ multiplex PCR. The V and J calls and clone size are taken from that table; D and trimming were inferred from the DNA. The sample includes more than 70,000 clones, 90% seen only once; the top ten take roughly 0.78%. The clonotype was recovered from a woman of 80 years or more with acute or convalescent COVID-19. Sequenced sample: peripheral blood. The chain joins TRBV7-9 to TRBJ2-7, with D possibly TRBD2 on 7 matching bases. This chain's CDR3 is CASSSLGGAFEQYF. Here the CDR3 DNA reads TGTGCCAGCAGCTCTTTAGGGGGGGCCTTCGAGCAGTACTTC.